These 20 T cell receptor beta chains originate from one sample sequenced in a study of OX40 agonist ivuxolimab in advanced cancers. Receptors were amplified or captured by the immunoSEQ multiplex PCR assay. TCRdb stores this immuneACCESS table with in-frame sequences only. Part of the clones is absent; in the studies checked, under half of the shortfall reflects unresolved V genes, and no reason is known for the rest. In this sample the table shows fewer than 70,000 clones, over 65% of which occur a single time. The ten largest account for 5% to 6.5% of the sample. The sample here was CD4+ or CD8+ T cells sorted from blood, taken in a trial of the OX40 agonist ivuxolimab. The receptors shown here come from an adult with an advanced solid tumor such as melanoma, head and neck, liver or kidney cancer.

The chain is built from TRBV5-1 and TRBJ1-1; D gene uncertain. V shed 2 bases and J shed 7 bases, with 12 bases lying between them. The CDR3 covers 13 residues. The germline V gene has CDR1 SGHRS and CDR2 YFSETQ. CDR3 residues: CASSFSASSEAFF. The DNA for the CDR3 is TGCGCCAGCAGCTTTTCCGCGTCAAGTGAAGCTTTCTTT.

The chain has TRBV28 and TRBJ2-5, with D unresolved. Per germline, CDR1 MDHEN and CDR2 SYDVKM. CDR3 length equals 12 residues. Trimming cost V 6 bases and J 7 bases, with 12 bases left between them. The CDR3 loop reads CASRTPMGTQYF. In DNA, the CDR3 is TGTGCCAGCAGAACCCCCATGGGGACCCAGTACTTC.

The CDR3 DNA is TGCAGCGTTGAAGATCGCAGGGTGGGAGAGACCCAGTACTTC. Translation: CSVEDRRVGETQYF. This chain uses TRBV29-1 with TRBJ2-5, with a tentative D call TRBD1 (5 bases). V lost 0 bases and J lost 4, with 12 bases in between. The CDR3 spans 14 residues. Germline V gene data show CDR1 as SQVTM and CDR2 as ANQGSEA.

The CDR3 sequence is CASSPPTGRYTEAFF. The CDR3 nucleotides are TGTGCCAGCTCACCGCCAACAGGGAGGTACACTGAAGCTTTCTTT. The rearrangement joins TRBV18 to TRBJ1-1; TRBD1 might be the D (6 bases). This CDR3 contains 15 residues. CDR1 KGHSH and CDR2 LQKENI come from the germline V gene. The V end lost 3 bases, the J end lost 3 bases, and 14 bases lay between the germline ends. Filled out from reference TRBV18 and TRBJ1-1, the complete variable domain reads NAGVMQNPRHLVRRRGQEARLRCSPMKGHSHVYWYRQLPEEGLKFMVYLQKENIIDESGMPKERFSAEFPKEGPSILRIQQVVRGDSAAYFCASSPPTGRYTEAFFGQGTRLTVV.

V gene TRBV28 combines with J gene TRBJ1-1, with TRBD1 as a possible D gene (6 bases). This CDR3 region has 14 residues. V gave up 0 bases and J gave up 1 base, with 6 bases separating them. In germline, CDR1 is MDHEN, CDR2 SYDVKM. The CDR3 region is CASSLWDRNTEAFF. CDR3 in DNA: TGTGCCAGCAGTTTATGGGACAGGAACACTGAAGCTTTCTTT. Variable domain in full (rest from reference TRBV28 and TRBJ1-1): DVKVTQSSRYLVKRTGEKVFLECVQDMDHENMFWYRQDPGLGLRLIYFSYDVKMKEKGDIPEGYSVSREKKERFSLILESASTNQTSMYLCASSLWDRNTEAFFGQGTRLTVV.

In its sample, this clone was seen a few times. In the same sample, other DNA sequences code for this CDR3. The chain employs TRBV9 and TRBJ1-4; 8 bases map to TRBD1. The CDR3 is 14 residues long. V trimming: 2 bases; J trimming: 10 bases; junction bases outside the gene matches: 7. Germline-derived CDR1 and CDR2 are SGDLS and YYNGEE. CDR3 DNA: TGTGCCAGCAGCGTCGGACAGGGAGTAGGAAAACTGTTTTTT. The encoded protein is CASSVGQGVGKLFF.

The V call is TRBV2, the J call TRBJ1-5; 11 bases line up with TRBD1. With 2 bases clipped from V and 2 bases from J, the junction kept 5 bases outside the gene matches. There are 17 residues in the CDR3. Looked up from germline, CDR1 is SNHLY and CDR2 is FYNNEI. The CDR3 here is CASSEQGQGAGNQPQHF. The CDR3 coding sequence is TGTGCCAGCAGTGAACAAGGACAGGGGGCTGGCAATCAGCCCCAGCATTTT.

The chain has TRBV10-3 and TRBJ2-1; 10 bases agree with TRBD2. CDR3 length equals 17 residues. Germline-derived CDR1 and CDR2 are ENHRY and SYGVKD. The V segment lost 10 bases and the J segment 5 bases; nucleotides outside the gene matches: 17. The CDR3, as DNA: TGTGCCACCAGGCGTACTATAGCGGGGGGCGTCAACAATGAGCAGTTCTTC. Encoded protein: CATRRTIAGGVNNEQFF.

This clone was detected only a few times. J is TRBJ1-2 and V is TRBV2; D possibly corresponds to TRBD1 (6 bases). CDR1 is SNHLY, CDR2 FYNNEI, per germline. This CDR3 is 13 amino acids long. The V gene lost 7 bases and the J gene lost 0 bases, with 9 bases spanning the gap. CDR3 sequence: CASMTGANYGYTF. Here the CDR3 DNA reads TGTGCCAGCATGACAGGAGCTAACTATGGCTACACCTTC. Based on the CDR3 plus reference TRBV2 and TRBJ1-2, the full variable domain is EPEVTQTPSHQVTQMGQEVILRCVPISNHLYFYWYRQILGQKVEFLVSFYNNEISEKSEIFDDQFSVERPDGSNFTLKIRSTKLEDSAMYFCASMTGANYGYTFGSGTRLTVV.

The gene calls are TRBV6-4 and TRBJ2-1, with 9 bases that match TRBD1. Germline V gene data show CDR1 as MRHNA and CDR2 as SNTAGT. This CDR3 spans 15 amino acids. Germline trimming cut 4 bases from V and 10 bases from J; bases unmatched to any gene: 11. The CDR3 loop is CASSAGTGTFGEQFF. The CDR3 region has the DNA TGTGCCAGCAGTGCCGGGACAGGGACTTTCGGCGAGCAGTTCTTC.

The chain is built from TRBV9 and TRBJ1-2, with 8 nucleotides matching TRBD1. Germline V lookup: CDR1 SGDLS, CDR2 YYNGEE. The V gene end was trimmed by 5 bases and the J gene end by 8 bases; junction bases not matched to a gene: 11. The CDR3 contains 14 residues. Here the CDR3 DNA reads TGTGCCAGCAGTGTCGACAGGGGTTTAGGGGGCTACACCTTC. Its protein product is CASSVDRGLGGYTF.

The chain joins TRBV9 to TRBJ1-1; D uncertain. Germline V gene lookup returns CDR1 SGDLS and CDR2 YYNGEE. The V and J ends lost 0 bases and 1 base respectively, with 10 bases between them. The CDR3 has 15 residues. The CDR3 DNA reads as TGTGCCAGCAGCGTAGTGGGTGACCCGAACACTGAAGCTTTCTTT. Amino acids: CASSVVGDPNTEAFF.

This sequence joins TRBV10-3 and TRBJ2-2, with TRBD2 as a possible D gene (6 bases). V dropped 4 bases and J dropped 2 bases, with 14 bases sitting between them. The CDR3 runs 16 residues. The V gene's germline CDR1 is ENHRY and CDR2 SYGVKD. CDR3: CAISASGTLNTGELFF. In DNA, the CDR3 is TGTGCCATCAGTGCCTCCGGGACTCTAAACACCGGGGAGCTGTTTTTT.

The chain employs TRBV27 and TRBJ1-4; perhaps TRBD1 as D (5 bases). This CDR3 contains 14 residues. CDR1 and CDR2 from the germline V gene are MNHEY and SMNVEV (reference sequence). Trimming took off 0 bases at V and 7 bases at J, with 9 bases between the two ends. CDR3 loop: CASSLSAGVEKLFF. The CDR3 nucleotides read TGTGCCAGCAGTTTATCGGCGGGGGTTGAAAAACTGTTTTTT. The variable domain in full, with the rest retrieved from reference TRBV27 and TRBJ1-4, is EAQVTQNPRYLITVTGKKLTVTCSQNMNHEYMSWYRQDPGLGLRQIYYSMNVEVTDKGDVPEGYKVSRKEKRNFPLILESPSPNQTSLYFCASSLSAGVEKLFFGSGTQLSVL.

The chain links TRBV28 to TRBJ1-2, with a possible D match to TRBD1 (5 bases). Deletions cut 4 bases from V and 5 bases from J, with 23 bases between. CDR1 MDHEN and CDR2 SYDVKM come from the germline V gene. CDR3 size: 17 residues. The DNA of the CDR3 is TGTGCCAGCAGTTCATACAAGGGACGGCCCTCGGGGTATGGCTACACCTTC. It specifies CASSSYKGRPSGYGYTF.

The J gene is TRBJ2-7, the V gene TRBV6-5; 7 bases are shared with TRBD2. Germline trimming cut 8 bases from V and 6 bases from J; bases unmatched to any gene: 1. The CDR3 is 10 amino acids. The germline V gene encodes CDR1 MNHEY and CDR2 SVGAGI. The CDR3 is CASGRGEQYF. The CDR3 DNA is TGTGCCAGCGGGAGGGGCGAGCAGTACTTC.

V gene TRBV19 combines with J gene TRBJ2-3, with D perhaps TRBD1 (6 bases). V lost 4 bases and J 2 bases, leaving 13 bases between the germline ends. This CDR3 region has 15 residues. Germline lookup yields CDR1 LNHDA and CDR2 SQIVND (reference sequence). In DNA form, the CDR3 reads TGTGCCAGTAGTAGCGACAGGTCCTTCACAGATACGCAGTATTTT. Its protein is CASSSDRSFTDTQYF. Full variable domain (outside the CDR3, taken from reference TRBV19 and TRBJ2-3): DGGITQSPKYLFRKEGQNVTLSCEQNLNHDAMYWYRQDPGQGLRLIYYSQIVNDFQKGDIAEGYSVSREKKESFPLTVTSAQKNPTAFYLCASSSDRSFTDTQYFGPGTRLTVL.

This clone is a singleton in its sample. The chain links TRBV28 to TRBJ1-4; 10 positions match TRBD1. V was clipped by 6 bases and J by 2 bases; unmatched bases: 9. The CDR3 spans 17 residues. Germline V gives CDR1 MDHEN, CDR2 SYDVKM. The CDR3 DNA sequence: TGTGCCAGCAGCCAAGACAGGGGGCTTTTGACTAATGAAAAACTGTTTTTT. It is translated as CASSQDRGLLTNEKLFF.

This clone was detected once. This sequence joins TRBV5-4 and TRBJ2-3; TRBD2 agrees at 7 bases. V was pared by 5 bases and J by 1 base, with 10 bases of the junction left unmatched. The CDR3 consists of 16 residues. CDR1 is SGHNT and CDR2 is YYREEE in the germline V gene (reference sequence). The CDR3, as DNA: TGTGCCAGCAGTATGCGGCCGAGCGGGGGCACAGATACGCAGTATTTT. It yields the protein CASSMRPSGGTDTQYF.

This rearrangement joins TRBV4-1 to TRBJ2-3, with no clear D. CDR1 and CDR2 from the germline V gene are MGHRA and YSYEKL. This CDR3 has 14 amino acids. V lost 2 bases to trimming and J lost 0 bases, with 6 bases between them. The CDR3: CASSQSWSTDTQYF. As DNA, the CDR3 is TGCGCCAGCAGCCAAAGTTGGAGCACAGATACGCAGTATTTT.